The 9 T cell receptor beta chains presented below share a single source sample, sequenced in a study of beta chain features in type 1 diabetes. All of the isolated RNA was reverse transcribed, so expressed TCRB transcripts were sequenced. Repertoires were generated with immunoSEQ multiplex PCR, while TCRdb's copy carries only in-frame clones and drops some. The sample comprises 150,000 to 190,000 clones, about 9.4% of which are singletons, and under 0.55% rests with the top ten. Study observations and caveats: Shortening that was moderate but significant affected the TCRB CDR3s of Type 1 diabetes patients in all four CD4+ subsets.

No antigens are known for them. What was sequenced was central memory CD4+ T cells from blood. These receptors all come from a man aged 25 to 45 with type 1 diabetes.

The V and J genes are TRBV9 and TRBJ2-7; a possible D gene is TRBD2 (5 bases). V was pared by 0 bases and J by 3 bases, with 13 bases between. There are 15 residues in the CDR3. Per germline, CDR1 SGDLS and CDR2 YYNGEE. This CDR3 is CASSVAASQRYEQYF. In DNA form, the CDR3 reads TGTGCCAGCAGCGTAGCCGCTAGCCAGCGCTACGAGCAGTACTTC. Full variable domain (missing parts from reference TRBV9 and TRBJ2-7): DSGVTQTPKHLITATGQRVTLRCSPRSGDLSVYWYQQSLDQGLQFLIQYYNGEERAKGNILERFSAQQFPDLHSELNLSSLELGDSALYFCASSVAASQRYEQYFGPGTRLTVT.

This clone was counted only a few times. The chain has TRBV4-3 and TRBJ2-1; D perhaps matches TRBD1 (6 bases). Trimming removed 0 bases from V and 4 bases from J, with 10 bases in between. Germline CDR1 is LGHNA and CDR2 is YSLEER. This CDR3 has 15 residues. The CDR3 protein is CASSQDGTKYNEQFF. The CDR3 DNA sequence: TGCGCCAGCAGCCAAGACGGGACAAAATACAATGAGCAGTTCTTC.

This clone was seen a handful of times. The J gene is TRBJ2-7, the V gene TRBV11-3; 9 bases fit TRBD1. The CDR3 totals 16 residues. Germline V CDR1 and CDR2: SGHNT, YENEEA. Unmatched junction bases numbered 11, after V lost 5 bases and J lost 3 bases. CDR3 region: CASSLERDREGYEQYF. Written as DNA, the CDR3 is TGTGCCAGCAGCCTCGAACGGGACAGGGAGGGCTACGAGCAGTACTTC.

This clone was observed a handful of times. The V call is TRBV7-9, the J call TRBJ1-4; 7 bases are shared with TRBD1. CDR1 is SEHNR and CDR2 is FQNEAQ in the germline V gene (reference sequence). This CDR3 is built from 16 residues. V shed 4 bases and J 7 bases; nucleotides not matched to a gene: 12. This chain's CDR3 is CASSSRQGWVSEKLFF. In nucleotides, the CDR3 is TGTGCCAGCAGCTCCAGACAGGGATGGGTTAGTGAAAAACTGTTTTTT.

This clone came up a few times. The rearrangement links TRBV6-6 to TRBJ2-7, with 13 nucleotides matching TRBD2. The CDR3 length is 16 residues. Germline V CDR1 and CDR2: MNHNY, SVGAGI (reference sequence). V shed 4 bases and J 0 bases; nucleotides not matched to a gene: 3. The CDR3 protein is CASSWTSGSVSYEQYF. The CDR3 DNA follows: TGTGCCAGCAGTTGGACTAGCGGGAGTGTCTCCTACGAGCAGTACTTC.

The chain has TRBV6-1 and TRBJ2-7; TRBD1 matches 9 bases. The CDR3 consists of 15 residues. The V and J ends lost 2 bases and 0 bases, in that order; junction bases with no gene match: 2. Germline lookup yields CDR1 MNHNS and CDR2 SASEGT. The CDR3 DNA reads TGTGCCAGCAGTGAAACAGGGGGCCTCTCCTACGAGCAGTACTTC. Its protein is CASSETGGLSYEQYF.

The J gene is TRBJ2-1, the V gene TRBV4-1; 8 bases match TRBD2. Trimming removed 0 bases from V and 10 bases from J; junction bases left unmatched: 11. This CDR3 has 16 amino acids. From germline, CDR1 is MGHRA and CDR2 YSYEKL. The CDR3 nucleotides are TGCGCCAGCAGCCAAGAACTAGCGGTTCTAAAGTTAGAGCAGTTCTTC. Translated, it gives CASSQELAVLKLEQFF.

This clone was recorded a few times. The CDR3 protein is CASSIDLRTGGDQPQHF. CDR3 in DNA: TGTGCCAGTAGTATAGATCTCCGGACAGGGGGTGATCAGCCCCAGCATTTT. This chain connects TRBV19 to TRBJ1-5; TRBD1 matches 10 bases. Looked up from germline, CDR1 is LNHDA and CDR2 is SQIVND (reference sequence). The CDR3 is made up of 17 amino acids. J lost 5 bases, V lost 0 bases, and 7 bases had no gene match.

V gene TRBV2 combines with J gene TRBJ2-7; D is unresolved. Trimming stripped 4 bases from V and 2 bases from J, with 12 bases between. This CDR3 region has 14 residues. Per germline, CDR1 SNHLY and CDR2 FYNNEI. Written as DNA, the CDR3 is TGTGCCAGCAGTGTTGGCGCGGATACCTACGAGCAGTACTTC. This gives the protein CASSVGADTYEQYF.